This entry concerns a single T cell receptor (beta chain). The antigen remains unidentified. This sample is drawn from a study of T cell responses to AZD1222 COVID-19 vaccine. Overall study results and limits: Spike-specific TCR breadth and depth went up after people got two AZD1222 doses. Without day 14 samples, only post-peak T cell repertoires were studied.

TCRdb's copy holds only in-frame clones and misses some; the assay was immunoSEQ multiplex PCR. This table holds roughly 80,000 clones, just over 90% found once. Germline V lookup: CDR1 SGDLS, CDR2 YYNGEE. V gave up 4 bases and J gave up 2 bases; unmatched junction bases: 8. The CDR3 runs 17 residues. This TCR came from an adult in good health. The source was peripheral blood, collected on day 0 of MenACWY control vaccination. This chain uses TRBV9 with TRBJ2-5; 13 nucleotides align to TRBD2. CDR3 sequence (DNA): TGTGCCAGCAGCTCGGGGGGGACTAGCGGGATGCAAGAGACCCAGTACTTC. As protein: CASSSGGTSGMQETQYF.